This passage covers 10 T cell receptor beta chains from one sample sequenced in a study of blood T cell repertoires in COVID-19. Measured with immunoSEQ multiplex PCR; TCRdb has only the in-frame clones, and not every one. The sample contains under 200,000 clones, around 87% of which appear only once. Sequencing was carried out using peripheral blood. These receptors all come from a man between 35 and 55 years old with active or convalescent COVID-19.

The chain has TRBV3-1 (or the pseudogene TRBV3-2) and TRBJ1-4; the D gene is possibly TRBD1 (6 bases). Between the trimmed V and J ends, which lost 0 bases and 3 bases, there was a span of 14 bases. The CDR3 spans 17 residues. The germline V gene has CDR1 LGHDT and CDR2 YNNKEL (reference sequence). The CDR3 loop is CASSQDEQGWANEKLFF. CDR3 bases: TGTGCCAGCAGCCAAGATGAACAGGGTTGGGCTAATGAAAAACTGTTTTTT.

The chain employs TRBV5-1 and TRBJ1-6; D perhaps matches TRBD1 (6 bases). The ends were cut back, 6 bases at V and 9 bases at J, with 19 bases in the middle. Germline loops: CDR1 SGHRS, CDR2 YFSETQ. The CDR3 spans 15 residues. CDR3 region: CASNPSPGTSSPLHF. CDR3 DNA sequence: TGCGCCAGCAACCCCAGTCCCGGGACAAGTTCACCCCTCCACTTT.

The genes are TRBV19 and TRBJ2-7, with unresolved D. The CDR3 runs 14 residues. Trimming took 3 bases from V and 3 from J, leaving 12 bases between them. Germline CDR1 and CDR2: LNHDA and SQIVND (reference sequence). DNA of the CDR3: TGTGCCAGTAGTATCAGCACAGTTCTCTACGAGCAGTACTTC. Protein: CASSISTVLYEQYF.

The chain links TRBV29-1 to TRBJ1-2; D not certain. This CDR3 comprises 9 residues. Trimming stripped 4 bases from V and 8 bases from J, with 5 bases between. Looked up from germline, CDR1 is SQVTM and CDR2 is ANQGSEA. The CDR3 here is CSVASGYTF. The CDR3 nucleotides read TGCAGCGTTGCTTCGGGCTACACCTTC. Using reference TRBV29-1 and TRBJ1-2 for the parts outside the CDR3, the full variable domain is SAVISQKPSRDICQRGTSLTIQCQVDSQVTMMFWYRQQPGQSLTLIATANQGSEATYESGFVIDKFPISRPNLTFSTLTVSNMSPEDSSIYLCSVASGYTFGSGTRLTVV.

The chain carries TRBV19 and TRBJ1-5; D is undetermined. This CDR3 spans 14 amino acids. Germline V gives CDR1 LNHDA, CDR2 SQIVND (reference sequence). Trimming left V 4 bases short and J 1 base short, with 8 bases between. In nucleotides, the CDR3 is TGTGCCAGTAGTACCAGTTCGAGCAATCAGCCCCAGCATTTT. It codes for CASSTSSSNQPQHF.

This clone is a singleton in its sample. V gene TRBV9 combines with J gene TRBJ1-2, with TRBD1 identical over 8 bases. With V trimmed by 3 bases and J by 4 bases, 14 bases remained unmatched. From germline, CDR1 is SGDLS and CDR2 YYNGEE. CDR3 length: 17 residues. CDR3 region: CASSARVDRDGLYGYTF. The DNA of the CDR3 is TGTGCCAGCAGCGCGAGAGTGGACAGGGACGGGCTCTATGGCTACACCTTC.

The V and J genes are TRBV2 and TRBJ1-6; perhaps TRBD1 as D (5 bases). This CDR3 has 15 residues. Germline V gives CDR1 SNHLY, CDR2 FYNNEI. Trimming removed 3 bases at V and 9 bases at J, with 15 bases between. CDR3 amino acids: CASSESQGGISPLHF. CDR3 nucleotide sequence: TGTGCCAGCAGTGAGAGCCAGGGTGGTATTTCACCCCTCCACTTT.

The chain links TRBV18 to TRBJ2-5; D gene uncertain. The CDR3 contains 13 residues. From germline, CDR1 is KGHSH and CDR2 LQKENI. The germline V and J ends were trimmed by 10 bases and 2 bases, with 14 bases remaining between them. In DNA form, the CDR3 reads TGTGCCACCCGATTAGCAGCACAAGAGACCCAGTACTTC. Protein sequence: CATRLAAQETQYF.

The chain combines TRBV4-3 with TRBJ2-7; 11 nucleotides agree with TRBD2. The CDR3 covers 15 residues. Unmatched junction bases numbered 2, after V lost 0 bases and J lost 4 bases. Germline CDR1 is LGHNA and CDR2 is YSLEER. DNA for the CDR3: TGCGCCAGCAGCCAAGAGCTAGCGGGGGGTTACGAGCAGTACTTC. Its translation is CASSQELAGGYEQYF.

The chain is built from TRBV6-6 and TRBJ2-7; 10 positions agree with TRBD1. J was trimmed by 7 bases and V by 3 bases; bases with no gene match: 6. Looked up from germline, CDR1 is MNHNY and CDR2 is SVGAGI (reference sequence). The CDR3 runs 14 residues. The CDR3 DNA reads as TGTGCCAGCAGTTATGGGACAGGGGCGGGGGAGCAGTACTTC. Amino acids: CASSYGTGAGEQYF.